This T cell receptor (beta chain) was identified in a study of somatic mutations in cytotoxic T cells in rheumatoid arthritis. For the study at large: There were some V beta antibody-stained T-cell populations flow-sorted at nearly 100% purity, and these included V beta1+ cells sequenced for TCRB.

Findings of the study overall: Within the rheumatoid arthritis patients, CD8+ clonality went up as age increased (Spearman r ~ 0.47). The same was not true of the healthy controls.

Original processing methods: Patient CD8+ clones bigger than 1% seldom lined up with published virus-specific TCRB sequences. Assay used: immunoSEQ multiplex PCR; TCRdb lists only in-frame clones, some missing. The D gene and trimming were derived from the DNA, and the V and J assignments and clone size from that table. Among approximately 20,000 clones listed, 65% to 80% were seen once. CDR3 length: 16 amino acids. Germline V CDR1 and CDR2: LNHDA, SQIVND (reference sequence). Trimming took off 8 bases at V and 3 bases at J, with 17 bases between the two ends. This clone was seen a handful of times. No antigen is known for it. Positive selection with magnetic beads achieved the isolation of CD4+ and CD8+ cells, followed by a flow cytometry check of purity.

This chain connects TRBV19 to TRBJ2-6; TRBD1 might be the D (5 bases). This clonotype originated in an adult with rheumatoid arthritis. Sample: CD8+ T cells sorted from blood. The CDR3 sequence: CASYQGSEGGANVLTF. In nucleotides, the CDR3 is TGTGCCAGTTATCAGGGCTCAGAAGGTGGGGCCAACGTCCTGACTTTC.